This T cell receptor beta chain derives from a study of control samples from healthy donors and cancer patients. Generated by immunoSEQ multiplex PCR, the TCRdb table keeps only in-frame clones and is missing some. The table lists about 120,000 clones, roughly 90% of them singletons, with approximately 7.8% in the top ten. V was shortened by 5 bases and J by 0 bases, with 11 bases between the two germline ends. The V gene's germline CDR1 is SGHTA and CDR2 FQGNSA. The CDR3 sequence is 16 residues long. Material for sequencing was blood. The chain employs TRBV7-2 and TRBJ1-6; D uncertain. The receptor comes from a woman aged 18-29 years in good health. The CDR3: CASSPPGSSYNSPLHF. For the CDR3, the DNA is TGTGCCAGCAGCCCCCCAGGCAGCTCCTATAATTCACCCCTCCACTTT.